The 23 T cell receptor beta chains reported below all come from one sample, sequenced in a study of identical twins. TCRdb reprocessed the 5' RACE reads via MiXCR and lists one record per CDR3 protein. The sample includes hundreds of thousands of distinct CDR3 sequences, around 6.1% seen only once; the top ten take around 2%. Sequenced input: naive T cells sorted from blood. These TCRs come from a man aged 18 to 35 in good health.

This clonotype was seen many times. CDR3 nucleotide sequence: TGTGCCATCAGACGGGAGGTCAACAATGAGCAGTTCTTC. Encoded protein: CAIRREVNNEQFF. The chain carries TRBV10-3 and TRBJ2-1, with 7 bases that match TRBD2. CDR1 is ENHRY and CDR2 is SYGVKD in the germline V gene. Losses at the gene ends were 6 bases for V and 5 bases for J; bases not matched to a gene: 4. The CDR3 extends over 13 amino acids.

This clonotype showed up many times. The V call is TRBV20-1, the J call TRBJ2-1; D remains unclear. The CDR3 is 13 amino acids. The germline V gene has CDR1 DFQATT and CDR2 SNEGSKA (reference sequence). The V and J ends lost 2 bases and 7 bases respectively, with 12 bases between them. The CDR3 is CSARPPVKNEQFF. The CDR3 bases are TGCAGTGCTAGACCTCCTGTGAAAAATGAGCAGTTCTTC.

This clonotype was found many times. The chain has TRBV5-1 and TRBJ2-7; D is ambiguous. The V gene lost 5 bases and the J gene lost 4 bases, with 13 bases spanning the gap. The CDR3 consists of 13 residues. The germline gives CDR1 SGHRS, CDR2 YFSETQ. The CDR3 sequence is CASSSRASYEQYF. Written as DNA, the CDR3 is TGCGCCAGCAGTAGTAGAGCGTCTTACGAGCAGTACTTC.

This rearrangement joins TRBV24-1 to TRBJ2-1; 8 bases fit TRBD2. V lost 7 bases and J lost 7; bases outside the gene matches: 8. CDR3 length equals 14 residues. Germline V gene sequence: CDR1 KGHDR, CDR2 SFDVKD. For the CDR3, the DNA is TGTGCCACCAGAGGCCAGCGGGAGTTGAATGAGCAGTTCTTC. Protein sequence: CATRGQRELNEQFF.

This clonotype was counted ten times or more. The genes are TRBV6-5 and TRBJ1-5; D is undetermined. The CDR3 consists of 15 residues. Deletions cut 0 bases from V and 4 bases from J, with 10 bases between. From germline, CDR1 is MNHEY and CDR2 SVGAGI. The CDR3 here is CASSYSTAGNQPQHF. The CDR3 region has the DNA TGTGCCAGCAGTTACTCGACGGCGGGGAATCAGCCCCAGCATTTT.

This chain links TRBV19 with TRBJ2-2; TRBD1 or TRBD2 may be the D gene (6 bases each). The CDR3 extends over 14 amino acids. Looked up from germline, CDR1 is LNHDA and CDR2 is SQIVND (reference sequence). V gave up 7 bases and J gave up 6 bases, with 15 bases separating them. The CDR3 loop is CASKEGGRAGELFF. The CDR3 nucleotides are TGTGCCAGTAAGGAGGGGGGCCGGGCCGGGGAGCTGTTTTTT.

This clonotype was found a few times. The chain is built from TRBV5-1 and TRBJ2-1; TRBD2 agrees at 8 bases. There are 17 residues in the CDR3. V was clipped by 1 base and J by 0 bases; unmatched bases: 6. Germline V gene data show CDR1 as SGHRS and CDR2 as YFSETQ. CDR3 bases: TGCGCCAGCAGCTTGCTAGCGGGCCATTCCTCCTACAATGAGCAGTTCTTC. Residues: CASSLLAGHSSYNEQFF.

V is TRBV20-1 and J is TRBJ1-2; D is possibly TRBD1 (5 bases). This CDR3 has 12 residues. The germline V gene encodes CDR1 DFQATT and CDR2 SNEGSKA (reference sequence). CDR3 bases: TGCGCAGGGAAGGGTTTTAACTATGGCTACACCTTC. Amino acids: CAGKGFNYGYTF.

This chain uses TRBV5-1 with TRBJ2-5; a weak D match, TRBD2 (5 bases). V lost 0 bases and J lost 1, with 10 bases in between. CDR3 length equals 15 residues. The V gene's germline CDR1 is SGHRS and CDR2 YFSETQ. Here the CDR3 DNA reads TGCGCCAGCAGCTTGGTGTTGCGGGCCCAAGAGACCCAGTACTTC. Amino acid sequence: CASSLVLRAQETQYF. The complete variable domain, with remaining parts taken from reference TRBV5-1 and TRBJ2-5, reads KAGVTQTPRYLIKTRGQQVTLSCSPISGHRSVSWYQQTPGQGLQFLFEYFSETQRNKGNFPGRFSGRQFSNSRSEMNVSTLELGDSALYLCASSLVLRAQETQYFGPGTRLLVL.

The chain links TRBV12-3 or TRBV12-4 to TRBJ2-3; 8 nucleotides match TRBD1. The CDR3 loop spans 15 amino acids. J lost 4 bases, V lost 5 bases, and 8 bases had no gene match. In DNA form, the CDR3 reads TGTGCCAGCAGTGCTACAGGGGGGTGGGCAGATACGCAGTATTTT. Translated: CASSATGGWADTQYF.

This clonotype has a count of ten or more. The V gene is TRBV5-1, the J gene TRBJ2-1, with TRBD2 matching over 12 bases. The length of the CDR3 is 13 residues. V was clipped by 4 bases and J by 9 bases; unmatched bases: 2. Germline CDR1 is SGHRS and CDR2 is YFSETQ. The CDR3 sequence is CASSPLAGGEQFF. The CDR3 DNA reads as TGCGCCAGCAGCCCACTAGCGGGAGGTGAGCAGTTCTTC.

This clonotype was counted ten times or more. This CDR3 reads CSVGSGQVYEQYV. CDR3 nucleotides: TGCAGCGTTGGGTCGGGACAGGTCTACGAGCAGTACGTC. The gene calls are TRBV29-1 and TRBJ2-7, with 8 positions matching TRBD1. This CDR3 contains 13 residues. With 4 bases clipped from V and 3 bases from J, the junction kept 5 bases outside the gene matches. Germline V gives CDR1 SQVTM, CDR2 ANQGSEA.

V usage is TRBV15 and J usage is TRBJ2-3; no firm D call. This CDR3 has 14 residues. Germline CDR1 LNHNV, CDR2 YYDKDF (reference sequence). Trimming left V 3 bases short and J 6 bases short, with 13 bases between. The CDR3 DNA follows: TGTGCCACCAGCAGGGCGATTCATACGGATACGCAGTATTTT. Its protein product is CATSRAIHTDTQYF.

This clonotype was detected many times. CDR3 sequence (DNA): TGTGCCAGCAGCCGTCGACTAGTTTCCTCCAATTATGGTGAGCAGTTCTTC. It specifies CASSRRLVSSNYGEQFF. V and J are TRBV7-2 and TRBJ2-1; tentative D call: TRBD2 (6 bases). Germline CDR1 is SGHTA and CDR2 is FQGNSA. The CDR3 covers 17 residues. Trimming removed 5 bases at V and 9 bases at J, with 26 bases between.

J is TRBJ1-2 and V is TRBV30, with unresolved D. Looked up from germline, CDR1 is GTSNPN and CDR2 is SVGIG (reference sequence). CDR3 length: 11 residues. V was trimmed by 6 bases and J by 3 bases, leaving 8 bases between them. The CDR3 is CACQDDYGYTF. The DNA for the CDR3 is TGTGCCTGCCAGGATGACTATGGCTACACCTTC.

This clonotype has a single count. The chain links TRBV6-1 to TRBJ2-1, with 12 bases matching TRBD2. V lost 5 bases and J lost 6; bases outside the gene matches: 11. The germline gives CDR1 MNHNS, CDR2 SASEGT. There are 17 residues in the CDR3. The CDR3 protein is CASSPGQTSGRRNEQFF. DNA for the CDR3: TGTGCCAGCAGTCCAGGCCAAACTAGCGGGAGGCGCAATGAGCAGTTCTTC.

The chain employs TRBV10-3 and TRBJ1-1; TRBD1 agrees at 7 bases. This CDR3 region has 16 residues. Unmatched junction bases numbered 8, after V lost 4 bases and J lost 0 bases. CDR1 and CDR2 (germline): ENHRY, SYGVKD. The CDR3 sequence: CAISGQGRGMNTEAFF. The CDR3 nucleotides are TGTGCCATCAGTGGACAGGGAAGGGGAATGAACACTGAAGCTTTCTTT.

In this sample, this clonotype turned up a few times. The chain employs TRBV30 and TRBJ2-7; D not certain. V lost 1 base and J lost 4, with 23 bases in between. From germline, CDR1 is GTSNPN and CDR2 SVGIG (reference sequence). This CDR3 has 17 residues. The CDR3 is CAWSGPAAQWGGYEQYF. In DNA form, the CDR3 reads TGTGCCTGGAGTGGCCCTGCGGCACAGTGGGGTGGATACGAGCAGTACTTC. The complete variable domain, with remaining parts taken from reference TRBV30 and TRBJ2-7, reads SQTIHQWPATLVQPVGSPLSLECTVEGTSNPNLYWYRQAAGRGLQLLFYSVGIGQISSEVPQNLSASRPQDRQFILSSKKLLLSDSGFYLCAWSGPAAQWGGYEQYFGPGTRLTVT.

This clonotype has just a few counts. The V gene is TRBV7-8, the J gene TRBJ2-1; 10 nucleotides line up with TRBD2. Trimming took 1 base from V and 6 from J; bases not matched to a gene: 12. The CDR3 sequence is 18 residues long. Germline-derived CDR1 and CDR2 are SGHVS and FQNEAQ. In DNA form, the CDR3 reads TGTGCCAGCAGCTTAGGGCTAGCGGGAGTACCACATCCCAATGAGCAGTTCTTC. Its translation: CASSLGLAGVPHPNEQFF.

This clonotype was seen repeatedly, ten times or more. The rearrangement joins TRBV7-2 to TRBJ2-1; D unclear. This CDR3 region has 13 residues. Trimming pared 2 bases from V and 8 bases from J, leaving 10 bases between. In germline, CDR1 is SGHTA, CDR2 FQGNSA. The CDR3 DNA reads TGTGCCAGCAGCTTACCCCACTCCCATGAGCAGTTCTTC. Protein sequence: CASSLPHSHEQFF.

This clonotype was observed a handful of times. The V and J genes are TRBV20-1 and TRBJ2-7; TRBD2 might be the D (5 bases). V was cut by 3 bases and J by 2 bases, with 8 bases left in between. CDR1 DFQATT and CDR2 SNEGSKA come from the germline V gene (reference sequence). This CDR3 has 12 residues. In nucleotides, the CDR3 is TGCAGTGCTAGCGGGGATACCTACGAGCAGTACTTC. Its protein is CSASGDTYEQYF.

The CDR3 reads CASSYAGEYNEQFF. The CDR3 nucleotides read TGTGCCAGCAGCTATGCAGGGGAATACAATGAGCAGTTCTTC. This chain uses TRBV7-2 with TRBJ2-1; possible D gene TRBD1, 6 bases. Trimming left V 4 bases short and J 4 bases short, with 11 bases between. The CDR3 is 14 residues long. The germline V gene encodes CDR1 SGHTA and CDR2 FQGNSA.

The chain couples TRBV20-1 to TRBJ2-5, with TRBD2 matching over 9 bases. With V trimmed by 2 bases and J by 5 bases, 3 bases remained unmatched. Germline CDR1 is DFQATT and CDR2 is SNEGSKA (reference sequence). This CDR3 is built from 13 residues. The CDR3 sequence is CSARIAGVETQYF. The CDR3 DNA reads TGCAGTGCTAGAATAGCGGGAGTTGAGACCCAGTACTTC.